This TCR beta chain was sequenced during a study of beta chain features in type 1 diabetes. Across the study: Age, gender and cell yields were alike across patients and healthy donors.

This clone was picked up a small number of times. Its antigen is not known. Notes on the study in general: Junctions at VDJ sites from type 1 diabetes patients had fewer insertions and more deletions.

The CDR3 consists of 12 residues. Trimming took off 3 bases at V and 1 base at J, with 3 bases between the two ends. The V gene's germline CDR1 is MNHEY and CDR2 SMNVEV (reference sequence). By way of CD45RO/CCR7/CD25/CD127/CD95/CD27, the CD4+ regulatory, stem cell-like memory, central memory and naive cells were sorted. Over 95% purity was reached by all sorted populations. Since all of the isolated RNA was reverse transcribed, expressed TCRB transcripts were what got sequenced. The protocol was immunoSEQ multiplex PCR, while the TCRdb copy is restricted to in-frame clones and leaves out a portion. Among around 250,000 clones listed, 25% to 35% were seen once.

The TCR sequence derives from a man aged 30 to 45 in good health. The rearrangement joins TRBV27 to TRBJ1-1; D unclear. Sequencing used central memory CD4+ T cells from blood. CDR3 sequence (DNA): TGTGCCAGCAGTTTCTCGAACACTGAAGCTTTCTTT. It yields the protein CASSFSNTEAFF.